What follows describes a single TCR beta chain. No antigen is known for it. The data belong to a study of T-cell memory formation after mild COVID-19. Overall study context: TCR clusters were mostly donor specific. General study findings and limits: Pre-infection memory showed some responding clones, and this suggested that cross-reactive memory joined. Chiefly within CM and EM were the contracting CD4+ clones; CD8+ ones were within EMRA.

TCRdb reanalysed the 5' RACE reads using MiXCR and keeps one entry per CDR3 protein. The table includes over 150,000 distinct CDR3 sequences, approximately 13% detected once. V lost 4 bases and J lost 5, with 4 bases in between. This CDR3 spans 11 amino acids. Germline values: CDR1 KGHDR, CDR2 SFDVKD. The TCR was taken from a man aged 18-30 years who had mild COVID-19 (a few samples of this study predate the infection). Cell type and time point are not known. Sequencing was done on a sample of PBMCs or a T cell subset sorted from them (not recorded which). The genes are TRBV24-1 and TRBJ1-2, with unresolved D. The CDR3 nucleotides are TGTGCCACCAGTGACCCTTATGGCTACACCTTC. Translated: CATSDPYGYTF.